This passage covers 10 T cell receptor beta chains from one sample sequenced in a study of blood T cells in healthy people across ages. With a J-beta primer mix and a sample-barcoded 5' primer, a second PCR ran 7 to 11 cycles. TCRdb re-called the 5' RACE reads with MiXCR, one entry per CDR3 protein. The sample lists over a million distinct CDR3 sequences; 35% to 45% were seen once. The material sequenced was blood. The receptors here all came from a woman under 30 in good health.

This clonotype was seen a handful of times. The V and J genes are TRBV12-3 or TRBV12-4 and TRBJ1-2; D ambiguous. The CDR3 runs 11 residues. Trimming pared 7 bases from V and 2 bases from J, leaving 5 bases between. The CDR3 protein is CASTNNYGYTF. CDR3 coding DNA: TGTGCCAGCACCAACAACTATGGCTACACCTTC.

The chain is built from TRBV20-1 and TRBJ1-6; tentatively, D is TRBD1 (5 bases). There are 15 residues in the CDR3. Germline V CDR1 and CDR2: DFQATT, SNEGSKA (reference sequence). V lost 0 bases and J lost 6, with 12 bases in between. The CDR3 DNA is TGCAGTGCTAGAGATAGGGGTTTGAGTAATTCACCCCTCCACTTT. Encoded protein: CSARDRGLSNSPLHF.

This clonotype has a handful of counts. The J gene is TRBJ2-3, the V gene TRBV3-1; D unresolved. Germline V lookup: CDR1 LGHDT, CDR2 YNNKEL (reference sequence). Trimming cost V 1 base and J 14 bases, with 13 bases left between them. The CDR3 loop spans 12 amino acids. The CDR3 spells CASSQGNSRLYF. The CDR3 DNA reads as TGTGCCAGCAGCCAAGGAAACTCGCGTCTGTATTTT.

This clonotype was observed a few times. The V gene is TRBV6-6, the J gene TRBJ2-7; D remains ambiguous. Judging by the DNA end, TRBJ2-5 fits better; the J call may be wrong. CDR1 and CDR2 (germline): MNHNY, SVGAGI (reference sequence). This CDR3 comprises 13 residues. The CDR3 DNA follows: TGTGCCAGCAGTTTCTGGGCTACAGAGACCCAGTACTTC. Translation gives CASSFWATETQYF.

Points on this clonotype: The junction departs from the called germline gene at one end, perhaps through a read error. V usage is TRBV16 and J usage is TRBJ1-2; no clear D. The CDR3 loop spans 13 amino acids. The germline CDR1 and CDR2 sequences are KGHSY and FQNENV. The DNA for the CDR3 is TGTGCCCGCAGCCAATTTCCGACGGCTGGCTACACCTTC. This sequence encodes CARSQFPTAGYTF.

This chain links TRBV28 with TRBJ2-1, with D maybe TRBD2 (7 bases). The V end was cut by 1 base, the J end by 5 bases, with 15 bases between. In germline, CDR1 is MDHEN, CDR2 SYDVKM. CDR3 size: 16 residues. As DNA, the CDR3 is TGTGCCAGCAGTTTATTAGGCGGGGGCACGAACAATGAGCAGTTCTTC. Translated, it gives CASSLLGGGTNNEQFF.

This chain connects TRBV9 to TRBJ2-1; 7 bases map to TRBD2. Unmatched junction bases numbered 13, after V lost 0 bases and J lost 10 bases. This CDR3 is 16 amino acids long. Germline CDR1 is SGDLS and CDR2 is YYNGEE. CDR3 residues: CASSVAVGGPLSEQFF. CDR3 nucleotide sequence: TGTGCCAGCAGCGTAGCAGTGGGAGGGCCTTTAAGCGAGCAGTTCTTC.

CDR3 amino acids: CASSIFSGSGDEQFF. CDR3 sequence (DNA): TGTGCCAGTAGTATATTTAGCGGGAGTGGGGATGAGCAGTTCTTC. The rearrangement links TRBV19 to TRBJ2-1; TRBD2 agrees at 9 bases. The CDR3 extends over 15 amino acids. V lost 2 bases, J lost 8 bases, and 7 bases stayed unmatched. Looked up from germline, CDR1 is LNHDA and CDR2 is SQIVND (reference sequence). Full variable domain (missing parts from reference TRBV19 and TRBJ2-1): DGGITQSPKYLFRKEGQNVTLSCEQNLNHDAMYWYRQDPGQGLRLIYYSQIVNDFQKGDIAEGYSVSREKKESFPLTVTSAQKNPTAFYLCASSIFSGSGDEQFFGPGTRLTVL.

J is TRBJ1-2 and V is TRBV12-3 or TRBV12-4; D is uncertain. Trimming took 6 bases from V and 5 from J, leaving 13 bases between them. The CDR3 is made up of 13 amino acids. CDR3 sequence reads: CASRGRAGYGYTF. The CDR3, as DNA: TGTGCCAGCAGGGGAAGGGCGGGTTATGGCTACACCTTC.

This clonotype was found a few times. The CDR3: CASSQALRLAGNYNEQFF. In DNA, the CDR3 is TGTGCCAGCAGCCAAGCCCTCCGACTAGCGGGGAACTACAATGAGCAGTTCTTC. The V gene is TRBV27, the J gene TRBJ2-1; TRBD2 matches at 11 bases. CDR3 length: 18 amino acids. J lost 3 bases, V lost 6 bases, and 13 bases had no gene match. Looked up from germline, CDR1 is MNHEY and CDR2 is SMNVEV (reference sequence).